The rows below give T cell receptor beta chains drawn from one sample of a study of PD-1 blockade in classical Hodgkin lymphoma. Here immunoSEQ multiplex PCR was the method, and the copy in TCRdb shows in-frame clones only, minus some. The repertoire includes 27,000 or so clones, 72% of them detected once, and approximately 3.6% sits in the top ten. Material: peripheral blood mononuclear cells (PBMCs), obtained before the fourth cycle of nivolumab. These receptors were collected from a human donor with classical Hodgkin lymphoma. CDR3s include the opening cysteine and the closing phenylalanine or tryptophan. The D gene is left open where the match is weak. Only part of the rows carry a size: once, few, many, or a class if the clone is expanded.

abundance	v_gene	j_gene	d_gene	CDR3nt	CDR3aa
-	TRBV28	TRBJ1-1	-	TGTGCCAGCAGTTCCCCGGTCGCGGGGATCGGAGAAGCTTTCTTT	CASSSPVAGIGEAFF
medium-sized	TRBV18	TRBJ2-7	TRBD1	TGTGCCAGCTCACGGGGCAGGGGGCCCTACGAGCAGTACTTC	CASSRGRGPYEQYF
-	TRBV2	TRBJ2-7	TRBD1	TGTGCCAGCAGGACGACAGGGAACTCCTACGAGCAGTACTTC	CASRTTGNSYEQYF
-	TRBV5-6	TRBJ2-7	TRBD2	TGTGCCAGCAGCTTGGCCGGTAGCGGGGGGTCCTACGAGCAGTACTTC	CASSLAGSGGSYEQYF
once	TRBV19	TRBJ1-1	-	TGTGCCAGTAGTATAGATATGAGTGCCGGTGGCACTGAAGCTTTCTTT	CASSIDMSAGGTEAFF
-	TRBV4-1	TRBJ1-1	-	TGCGCCAGCAGCCAAGAACGCGGGGGGCCTCCGAACACTGAAGCTTTCTTT	CASSQERGGPPNTEAFF
-	TRBV6-7	TRBJ1-1	-	TGTGCCAGCAGTTACTCAAGGGTGAGTAGCCCTCCCGAAGCTTTCTTT	CASSYSRVSSPPEAFF
-	TRBV19	TRBJ2-3	TRBD1	TGTGCCTGCTCGGGACAGGGCACAGATACGCAGTATTTT	CACSGQGTDTQYF
-	TRBV4-3	TRBJ1-1	TRBD1	TGCGCCAGCAGCCAAGATGCGGGACAGGGATGGACTGAAGCTTTCTTT	CASSQDAGQGWTEAFF
-	TRBV2	TRBJ1-1	-	TGTGCCAGCAGTGATTCTGGGGTATATGGCACTGAAGCTTTCTTT	CASSDSGVYGTEAFF
-	TRBV5-1	TRBJ2-1	TRBD2	TGCGCCAGCAGCTCACTGACTAGCGGGAGAGAAGAGCAGTTCTTC	CASSSLTSGREEQFF
-	TRBV5-1	TRBJ1-4	-	TGCGCCAGCAGCTGGACGGCAACTAATGAAAAACTGTTTTTT	CASSWTATNEKLFF
-	TRBV28	TRBJ2-7	-	TGTGCCAGCAGTTTAACCCAGGGGAGCTCCTACGAGCAGTACTTC	CASSLTQGSSYEQYF
once	TRBV6-5	TRBJ2-5	TRBD2	TGTGCCAGCAGAACTGGACTAGCGGGATCAGAGACCCAGTACTTC	CASRTGLAGSETQYF
-	TRBV5-1	TRBJ2-3	TRBD2	TGCGCCAGCAGCTTGGTGGCCTCTAGCGGGAGGGCGCTGCCAGATACGCAGTATTTT	CASSLVASSGRALPDTQYF
-	TRBV19	TRBJ1-1	-	TGTGCCAGTAGTATAGCCCGACAGGCGCCGAACACTGAAGCTTTCTTT	CASSIARQAPNTEAFF
-	TRBV29-1	TRBJ2-7	-	TGCAGCGCCGGGGGTGAGTCGGAGCAGTACTTC	CSAGGESEQYF
-	TRBV28	TRBJ1-1	-	TGTGCCAGCAGTCCGCACTCAGGGGCGAACACTGAAGCTTTCTTT	CASSPHSGANTEAFF
few	TRBV7-9	TRBJ1-5	-	TGTGCCAGCAGCTCCACGGGCAGGGACCATCAGCCCCAGCATTTT	CASSSTGRDHQPQHF
-	TRBV5-1	TRBJ2-3	-	TGCGCCAGCAGCTTGCAACTGCCGGGGGATACGCAGTATTTT	CASSLQLPGDTQYF
-	TRBV19	TRBJ1-6	-	TGTGCCAGTAGTATACGACAGGACGATAATTCACCCCTCCACTTT	CASSIRQDDNSPLHF
-	TRBV18	TRBJ2-1	-	TGTGCCAGCTCACCCGGGACGGGAACCTACAATGAGCAGTTCTTC	CASSPGTGTYNEQFF
-	TRBV4-3	TRBJ2-5	-	TGCGCCAGCAGCCAAGGATTTGGGGAGACCCAGTACTTC	CASSQGFGETQYF
-	TRBV30	TRBJ2-5	-	TGTGCCTGGAGTGCGATAGTCGGAGAGACCCAGTACTTC	CAWSAIVGETQYF
-	TRBV7-9	TRBJ1-5	-	TGTGCCAGCAGCTTTATAGGGGTTAATCAGCCCCAGCATTTT	CASSFIGVNQPQHF
-	TRBV5-8	TRBJ2-1	TRBD2	TGTGCCAGCAGCTTGGCCGTAGCTAGCGGGAGTATTTTAAATGAGCAGTTCTTC	CASSLAVASGSILNEQFF
-	TRBV30	TRBJ2-2	-	TGTGCCTGGAGTGTGATTAGTGGTAGCACCGGGGAGCTGTTTTTT	CAWSVISGSTGELFF
-	TRBV28	TRBJ2-7	-	TGTGCCAGCAGACCAACAGGGCCTTGGGGCGACTACGAGCAGTACTTC	CASRPTGPWGDYEQYF
-	TRBV6-1	TRBJ2-3	-	TGTGCCAGCAGGTCACCTCGACCAGATACGCAGTATTTT	CASRSPRPDTQYF
-	TRBV29-1	TRBJ1-4	-	TGCAGCGTTGGAAGAAATGAAAAACTGTTTTTT	CSVGRNEKLFF
few	TRBV5-1	TRBJ1-5	TRBD1	TGCGCCAGCAGCTTGGGGTCCGGGACAGGGGGCAATCAGCCCCAGCATTTT	CASSLGSGTGGNQPQHF
-	TRBV6-5	TRBJ2-7	-	TGTGCCAGCAGTGCAGAGACAACCCCGGGCCACGAGCAGTACTTC	CASSAETTPGHEQYF
few	TRBV28	TRBJ1-5	-	TGTGCCAGCAGACTAATACAGGGAAATCAGCCCCAGCATTTT	CASRLIQGNQPQHF
-	TRBV7-9	TRBJ1-1	TRBD1	TGTGCCAGCAGCCCCCAAGAGGGGGCGAACACTGAAGCTTTCTTT	CASSPQEGANTEAFF
-	TRBV6-6	TRBJ2-7	-	TGTGCCAGCAGTTACGGGACTCCGAGGAAGCAGTACTTC	CASSYGTPRKQYF
few	TRBV19	TRBJ2-2	-	TGTGCCAGTAGTATCGTTCGTGGTAACACCGGGGAGCTGTTTTTT	CASSIVRGNTGELFF
-	TRBV7-2	TRBJ2-3	-	TGTGCCAGCAGCTTAGCGAAGGGCGAATGGGATACGCAGTATTTT	CASSLAKGEWDTQYF
once	TRBV4-3	TRBJ1-5	-	TGCGCCAGCAGCCAAGATTGGGATTATAGCAATCAGCCCCAGCATTTT	CASSQDWDYSNQPQHF
-	TRBV7-8	TRBJ2-7	-	TGTGCCAGCAGCTTAGAAGGGGGGCCTACGAACGAGCAGTACTTC	CASSLEGGPTNEQYF
few	TRBV28	TRBJ1-4	-	TGTGCCAGCAAAAGTGAAAAACTGTTTTTT	CASKSEKLFF
-	TRBV30	TRBJ2-7	-	TGTGCCTGGAGTTCCGGGACTCCGTCCCTCCAGTACTTC	CAWSSGTPSLQYF